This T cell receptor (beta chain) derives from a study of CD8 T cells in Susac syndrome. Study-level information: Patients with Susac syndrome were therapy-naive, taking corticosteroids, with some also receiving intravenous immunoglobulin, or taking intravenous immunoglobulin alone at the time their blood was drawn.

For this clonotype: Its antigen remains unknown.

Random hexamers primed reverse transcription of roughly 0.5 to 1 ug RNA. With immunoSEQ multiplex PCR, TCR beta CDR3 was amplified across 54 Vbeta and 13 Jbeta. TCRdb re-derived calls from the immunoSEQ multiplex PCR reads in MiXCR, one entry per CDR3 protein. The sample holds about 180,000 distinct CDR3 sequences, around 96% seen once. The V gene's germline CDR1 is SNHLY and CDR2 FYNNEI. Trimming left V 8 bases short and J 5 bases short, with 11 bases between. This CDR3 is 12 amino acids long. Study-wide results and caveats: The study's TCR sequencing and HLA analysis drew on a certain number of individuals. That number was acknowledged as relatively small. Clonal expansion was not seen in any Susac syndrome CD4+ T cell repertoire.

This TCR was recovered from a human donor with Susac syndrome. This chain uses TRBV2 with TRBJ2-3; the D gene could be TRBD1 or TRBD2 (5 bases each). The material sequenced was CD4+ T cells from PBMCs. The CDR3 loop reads CASRDLGDTQYF. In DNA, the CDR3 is TGTGCCAGCCGGGACCTCGGAGATACGCAGTATTTT.